A single sample gave rise to the 19 T cell receptor beta chains below, sequenced in a study of regulatory T cells in long-lasting Graves disease. Construction of the TCR beta libraries employed iRepertoire HTBI primers in conjunction with Arm-PCR of CDR3 regions. TCRdb re-called the multiplex PCR reads with MiXCR, one entry per CDR3 protein. The top ten hold around 25% of the sample, which has roughly 530,000 distinct CDR3 sequences, approximately 16% seen once. Time point here: newly diagnosed GD, antithyroid drugs for less than 3 months. TCR sequences were obtained from RNA taken from PBMCs. The same specimen was also included in a second study, on T cells in Graves' hyperthyroidism and ophthalmopathy.

Sequencing was performed on peripheral blood mononuclear cells (PBMCs), taken at new diagnosis, from a patient treated with antithyroid drugs. The source is a woman in her forties or fifties with Graves disease.

This clonotype was seen repeatedly, ten times or more. The chain links TRBV20-1 to TRBJ2-1; D not certain. Germline CDR1 and CDR2: DFQATT and SNEGSKA (reference sequence). Trimming removed 3 bases from V and 6 bases from J, with 9 bases in between. This CDR3 spans 12 amino acids. The CDR3 region is CSARGSGNEQFF. DNA for the CDR3: TGCAGTGCTAGGGGTTCGGGCAATGAGCAGTTCTTC.

The chain couples TRBV20-1 to TRBJ1-5, with TRBD1 identical over 7 bases. CDR3 size: 15 residues. CDR1 and CDR2 from the germline V gene are DFQATT and SNEGSKA (reference sequence). J gave up 3 bases and V 0 bases, and 5 bases lay outside the gene matches. The DNA of the CDR3 is TGCAGTGCTAGAGACGACAGGGAGCCCAATCAGCCCCAGCATTTT. It is translated as CSARDDREPNQPQHF.

This clonotype occurred a few times. The genes are TRBV30 and TRBJ2-7; 7 bases are shared with TRBD2. J lost 2 bases, V lost 0 bases, and 4 bases had no gene match. This CDR3 contains 14 residues. CDR1 is GTSNPN and CDR2 is SVGIG in the germline V gene (reference sequence). The chain's CDR3 is CAWSVRGVAYEQYF. The CDR3 nucleotides are TGTGCCTGGAGTGTACGGGGGGTCGCCTACGAGCAGTACTTC.

This clonotype was observed a handful of times. The V call is TRBV3-1, the J call TRBJ1-6, with 11 positions matching TRBD1. The ends lost 4 bases at V and 7 bases at J; junction bases unmatched: 6. CDR3 length equals 16 residues. Germline loops: CDR1 LGHDT, CDR2 YNNKEL (reference sequence). CDR3 protein: CASSPSGQGGNSPLHF. The CDR3 nucleotides read TGTGCCAGCAGCCCCTCGGGACAGGGGGGAAATTCACCCCTCCACTTT.

This rearrangement joins TRBV27 to TRBJ1-3, with 7 bases aligning to TRBD1. The CDR3 extends over 15 amino acids. V was clipped by 7 bases and J by 4 bases; unmatched bases: 10. CDR1 and CDR2 (germline): MNHEY, SMNVEV (reference sequence). The CDR3 protein is CASINLQGPGNTIYF. The CDR3 DNA sequence: TGTGCCAGCATCAACTTACAGGGGCCGGGAAACACCATATATTTT.

This clonotype was counted between two and nine times. V usage is TRBV9 and J usage is TRBJ1-1, with TRBD1 as a possible D gene (5 bases). This CDR3 is 14 amino acids long. Between the trimmed V and J ends, which lost 0 bases and 10 bases, there was a span of 16 bases. In germline, CDR1 is SGDLS, CDR2 YYNGEE. Here the CDR3 DNA reads TGTGCCAGCAGCGTAGAGGAAGGGACGGGGGGAGCTTTCTTT. This translates into CASSVEEGTGGAFF.

The chain carries TRBV9 and TRBJ2-7, with D tentatively TRBD2 (5 bases). The V gene's germline CDR1 is SGDLS and CDR2 YYNGEE. Trimming pared 0 bases from V and 6 bases from J, leaving 13 bases between. The CDR3 length is 14 residues. CDR3 protein: CASSVGPKEGEQYF. The CDR3 nucleotides read TGTGCCAGCAGCGTAGGGCCTAAAGAGGGCGAGCAGTACTTC.

This clonotype was detected a few times. This chain uses TRBV5-4 with TRBJ1-2; 7 bases line up with TRBD1. There are 15 residues in the CDR3. CDR1 and CDR2 from the germline V gene are SGHNT and YYREEE (reference sequence). The V and J ends lost 0 bases and 4 bases, in that order; junction bases with no gene match: 6. CDR3 amino acids: CASSLETGTPYGYTF. The CDR3 nucleotides are TGTGCCAGCAGCTTGGAGACAGGGACCCCCTATGGCTACACCTTC.

This clonotype was seen a few times. The gene calls are TRBV20-1 and TRBJ1-2; D perhaps matches TRBD1 (5 bases). Germline CDR1 DFQATT, CDR2 SNEGSKA (reference sequence). The CDR3 extends over 16 amino acids. V was cut by 6 bases and J by 0 bases, with 20 bases left in between. CDR3 in DNA: TGCAGTGCCATTAACTCCGGGACGGGAACTAACTATGGCTACACCTTC. It encodes CSAINSGTGTNYGYTF.

This clonotype occurred a few times. The rearrangement uses TRBV13 and TRBJ2-2, with TRBD1 as a possible D gene (5 bases). V was shortened by 5 bases and J by 4 bases, with 14 bases between the two germline ends. Germline V gene lookup returns CDR1 PRHDT and CDR2 FYEKMQ (reference sequence). This CDR3 is built from 15 residues. CDR3: CASSVEAGRTGELFF. DNA of the CDR3: TGTGCCAGCAGCGTAGAGGCAGGGCGCACCGGGGAGCTGTTTTTT.

As to this clonotype: This may be a read error: a much more frequent sequence differs by one nucleotide. The J gene is TRBJ2-7, the V gene TRBV24-1; D might be TRBD2 (6 bases). Germline CDR1 is KGHDR and CDR2 is SFDVKD. The CDR3 is 12 residues long. Trimming stripped 6 bases from V and 7 bases from J, with 12 bases between. The CDR3 sequence: CATSNSGREQYF. DNA for the CDR3: TGTGCCACCAGTAATTCGGGGAGGGAGCAGTACTTC.

This chain connects TRBV7-9 to TRBJ1-1, with a tentative D call TRBD1 (6 bases). Germline V CDR1 and CDR2: SEHNR, FQNEAQ (reference sequence). This CDR3 is 13 amino acids long. V was pared by 8 bases and J by 3 bases, with 13 bases between. The CDR3 protein is CASGGGVDTEAFF. In DNA, the CDR3 is TGTGCCAGCGGAGGGGGGGTCGACACTGAAGCTTTCTTT.

This clonotype was seen many times. J is TRBJ1-2 and V is TRBV2, with TRBD1 as a possible D gene (6 bases). The CDR3 length is 13 residues. With 9 bases removed from V and 2 bases from J, the gap between germline ends came to 13 bases. Germline CDR1 and CDR2: SNHLY and FYNNEI. The CDR3 bases are TGTGCCAGACTGACAGGCCCCAACTATGGCTACACCTTC. Protein sequence: CARLTGPNYGYTF.

The chain is built from TRBV20-1 and TRBJ2-5, with 10 bases fitting TRBD2. The CDR3 covers 17 residues. V dropped 1 base and J dropped 1; count of bases not matched to a gene: 9. Germline assignment: CDR1 DFQATT and CDR2 SNEGSKA (reference sequence). The DNA for the CDR3 is TGCAGTGCTAGAGTTTTAGAGCGGGGGGGCCTCCAAGAGACCCAGTACTTC. Translating it yields CSARVLERGGLQETQYF.

This clonotype was detected many times. The chain recombines TRBV12-3 or TRBV12-4 with TRBJ1-1; perhaps TRBD1 as D (5 bases). The CDR3 is 12 residues long. Trimming removed 6 bases at V and 4 bases at J, with 9 bases between. CDR3 region: CASRVGVTEAFF. The DNA for the CDR3 is TGTGCCAGCAGGGTGGGGGTCACTGAAGCTTTCTTT.

This clonotype was observed many times. One junction end does not reproduce the germline sequence, and a read error may be involved. The chain links TRBV5-1 to TRBJ1-5; TRBD1 might be the D (6 bases). The CDR3 has 15 residues. The V gene's germline CDR1 is SGHRS and CDR2 YFSETQ. The CDR3 reads CASSPVGGGNQPQHF. In DNA, the CDR3 is TGTGCCAGCTCACCTGTCGGGGGCGGCAATCAGCCCCAGCATTTT. The complete variable domain, with remaining parts taken from reference TRBV5-1 and TRBJ1-5, reads KAGVTQTPRYLIKTRGQQVTLSCSPISGHRSVSWYQQTPGQGLQFLFEYFSETQRNKGNFPGRFSGRQFSNSRSEMNVSTLELGDSALYLCASSPVGGGNQPQHFGDGTRLSIL.

There are many counts of this clonotype. The gene calls are TRBV27 and TRBJ2-7, with 9 bases that match TRBD2. The CDR3 is 16 amino acids. In germline, CDR1 is MNHEY, CDR2 SMNVEV (reference sequence). With V trimmed by 5 bases and J by 0 bases, 8 bases remained unmatched. The DNA for the CDR3 is TGTGCCAGCAGTCCGCGACTAGCGGAGAGCTCCTACGAGCAGTACTTC. Encoded protein: CASSPRLAESSYEQYF.

This clonotype was counted many times. The rearrangement links TRBV4-1 to TRBJ2-1; D could derive from TRBD1 or TRBD2 (6 bases each). CDR1 MGHRA and CDR2 YSYEKL come from the germline V gene. This CDR3 is 13 amino acids long. The germline V and J ends were trimmed by 1 base and 8 bases, with 9 bases remaining between them. The CDR3 DNA follows: TGCGCCAGCAGCCAAGTCGGGGGCGATGAGCAGTTCTTC. Translating gives CASSQVGGDEQFF.

The V and J genes are TRBV29-1 and TRBJ2-2; D call uncertain. Germline V gives CDR1 SQVTM, CDR2 ANQGSEA. The CDR3 has 13 amino acids. The V gene lost 4 bases and the J gene lost 5 bases, with 11 bases spanning the gap. The CDR3 DNA sequence: TGCAGCGTTGCCCGGGTCGGGACCGGGGAGCTGTTTTTT. It codes for CSVARVGTGELFF.